Shown below are 30 T cell receptor beta chains from a single sample sequenced in a study of cytomegalovirus exposure and HLA in healthy donors. The PCR contained 60 Vbeta and 13 Jbeta primers. The data were produced by immunoSEQ multiplex PCR, yet TCRdb's version contains in-frame clones alone and is incomplete. The sample carries around 82,000 clones, 60% to 85% recorded once. Sequencing was done on a sample of PBMCs. Receptors were obtained from a male donor in good health and CMV-seropositive.

The rearrangement joins TRBV11-2 to TRBJ1-5; D gene unclear. The CDR3 extends over 13 amino acids. V lost 1 base, J lost 2 bases, and 3 bases lay in between. CDR1 SGHAT and CDR2 FQNNGV come from the germline V gene. The CDR3 spells CASSLAGNQPQHF. For the CDR3, the DNA is TGTGCCAGCAGCTTAGCCGGCAATCAGCCCCAGCATTTT.

The V call is TRBV5-4, the J call TRBJ2-1; D is perhaps TRBD2 (6 bases). Germline loops: CDR1 SGHNT, CDR2 YYREEE (reference sequence). CDR3 length equals 14 residues. Trimming pared 3 bases from V and 6 bases from J, leaving 13 bases between. The DNA for the CDR3 is TGTGCCAGCAGCTCCAGACTAGTCTCCAATGAGCAGTTCTTC. Protein sequence: CASSSRLVSNEQFF.

This chain uses TRBV12-2 with TRBJ1-4; the table's D call, TRBD1, has no DNA check behind it. TRBV12-2 is given as a pseudogene. The CDR3 contains 17 residues. In DNA form, the CDR3 reads TGTGCAAGTCGCCCAGAGGGGTCTGCAGGGGGTAATGAAAAACTGTTTTTT. Residues: CASRPEGSAGGNEKLFF.

J is TRBJ2-5 and V is TRBV5-4, with TRBD1 matching over 9 bases. Germline V lookup: CDR1 SGHNT, CDR2 YYREEE (reference sequence). V was pared by 4 bases and J by 4 bases, with 8 bases of the junction left unmatched. This CDR3 has 15 amino acids. CDR3 in DNA: TGTGCCAGCAGCCTGGCTGGGACAGGGATAGAGACCCAGTACTTC. It specifies CASSLAGTGIETQYF.

This clone turned up a few times. This sequence joins TRBV28 and TRBJ1-2; D possibly corresponds to TRBD1 (6 bases). CDR3 length equals 11 residues. The ends were cut back, 5 bases at V and 5 bases at J, with 6 bases in the middle. Germline V CDR1 and CDR2: MDHEN, SYDVKM. This chain's CDR3 is CASSRGYGYTF. CDR3 in DNA: TGTGCCAGCAGTAGGGGGTATGGCTACACCTTC.

The rearrangement links TRBV30 to TRBJ2-2, with 9 positions matching TRBD1. Germline assignment: CDR1 GTSNPN and CDR2 SVGIG (reference sequence). The V and J ends lost 3 bases and 7 bases, in that order; junction bases with no gene match: 6. The CDR3 loop spans 14 amino acids. The CDR3 loop reads CAWRQGALVGELFF. CDR3 coding DNA: TGTGCCTGGAGACAGGGGGCGTTAGTCGGGGAGCTGTTTTTT.

The CDR3 protein is CASSWIIVGQTYEQYF. In DNA, the CDR3 is TGTGCCAGCAGCTGGATCATCGTGGGACAGACCTACGAGCAGTACTTC. This chain links TRBV5-4 with TRBJ2-7, with 7 bases lining up with TRBD1. V trimming: 3 bases; J trimming: 2 bases; junction bases outside the gene matches: 11. Germline lookup yields CDR1 SGHNT and CDR2 YYREEE (reference sequence). The CDR3 contains 16 residues.

This clone was found a few times. This chain joins TRBV6-5 and TRBJ2-1; D gene uncertain. CDR1 and CDR2 from the germline V gene are MNHEY and SVGAGI. Trimming took 3 bases from V and 5 from J, leaving 14 bases between them. The CDR3 is 15 amino acids. The CDR3 region is CASSYLLPGHNEQFF. The CDR3 DNA is TGTGCCAGCAGTTATTTGCTTCCTGGGCACAATGAGCAGTTCTTC.

This clone was observed a single time. CDR3 loop: CASSLRRGPEQFF. CDR3 DNA: TGTGCCAGCAGTTTACGGCGGGGTCCCGAGCAGTTCTTC. The chain links TRBV28 to TRBJ2-1, with D tentatively TRBD2 (6 bases). The CDR3 loop spans 13 amino acids. The germline CDR1 and CDR2 sequences are MDHEN and SYDVKM. Trimming removed 2 bases from V and 10 bases from J, with 12 bases in between.

V and J are TRBV25-1 and TRBJ2-7, with TRBD2 as a possible D gene (5 bases). The V gene's germline CDR1 is MGHDK and CDR2 SYGVNS. The V end lost 1 base, the J end lost 0 bases, and 10 bases lay between the germline ends. This CDR3 is built from 15 residues. Here the CDR3 reads CASSESDSYSYEQYF. The CDR3 coding sequence is TGTGCCAGCAGTGAATCGGACTCCTACTCCTACGAGCAGTACTTC.

The chain recombines TRBV28 with TRBJ2-5; no definite D call. Germline V CDR1 and CDR2: MDHEN, SYDVKM. V lost 4 bases, J lost 7 bases, and 13 bases lay in between. The CDR3 spans 13 residues. CDR3 sequence reads: CASSSSNAMTQYF. As DNA, the CDR3 is TGTGCCAGCAGTTCATCCAACGCGATGACCCAGTACTTC.

J is TRBJ1-6 and V is TRBV4-1; no clear D. The V gene's germline CDR1 is MGHRA and CDR2 YSYEKL. The CDR3 runs to 15 residues. The V gene lost 1 base and the J gene lost 4 bases, with 8 bases spanning the gap. The CDR3 DNA follows: TGCGCCAGCAGCCAAGGTGAGGGTTATAATTCACCCCTCCACTTT. This encodes CASSQGEGYNSPLHF.

The V and J genes are TRBV7-2 and TRBJ1-2; 7 positions match TRBD1. The germline V gene has CDR1 SGHTA and CDR2 FQGNSA. Unmatched junction bases numbered 7, after V lost 1 base and J lost 5 bases. CDR3 length: 15 residues. The DNA of the CDR3 is TGTGCCAGCAGCTTAGTCGCAGGGGGTTCTTATGGCTACACCTTC. This encodes CASSLVAGGSYGYTF. Together with reference TRBV7-2 and TRBJ1-2, the CDR3 gives the full variable domain: GAGVSQSPSNKVTEKGKDVELRCDPISGHTALYWYRQSLGQGLEFLIYFQGNSAPDKSGLPSDRFSAERTGGSVSTLTIQRTQQEDSAVYLCASSLVAGGSYGYTFGSGTRLTVV.

This chain's CDR3 is CAWGDSYEQYF. DNA for the CDR3: TGTGCCTGGGGGGACAGCTACGAGCAGTACTTC. The V and J genes are TRBV30 and TRBJ2-7; 7 nucleotides align to TRBD1. With V trimmed by 5 bases and J by 3 bases, 1 base remained unmatched. This CDR3 is 11 amino acids long. Germline assignment: CDR1 GTSNPN and CDR2 SVGIG (reference sequence).

A note on this clone: The same CDR3 also results from other DNA sequences found in this sample. The genes are TRBV5-1 and TRBJ2-1, with D unclear. Per germline, CDR1 SGHRS and CDR2 YFSETQ. The CDR3 extends over 12 amino acids. Trimming stripped 2 bases from V and 7 bases from J, with 7 bases between. DNA for the CDR3: TGCGCCAGCAGCTTTGGCGGTAATGAGCAGTTCTTC. It encodes CASSFGGNEQFF.

This clone was counted only a few times. V usage is TRBV6-5 and J usage is TRBJ2-7; TRBD1 is a possible D gene (5 bases). This CDR3 is built from 12 residues. Per the germline V gene, CDR1 is MNHEY and CDR2 is SVGAGI. V was trimmed by 2 bases and J by 3 bases, leaving 5 bases between them. CDR3 in amino acids: CASSYRGYEQYF. As DNA, the CDR3 is TGTGCCAGCAGTTACAGGGGCTACGAGCAGTACTTC.

J is TRBJ1-6 and V is TRBV27, with 9 nucleotides matching TRBD1. The CDR3 loop spans 17 amino acids. Germline V gene sequence: CDR1 MNHEY, CDR2 SMNVEV (reference sequence). The ends lost 6 bases at V and 7 bases at J; junction bases unmatched: 13. This chain's CDR3 is CASSWKAGTGRNSPLHF. The CDR3 DNA reads as TGTGCCAGCAGCTGGAAAGCCGGGACAGGGAGGAATTCACCCCTCCACTTT.

The chain links TRBV7-2 to TRBJ2-7; D remains unclear. The CDR3 runs 14 residues. Trimming cost V 1 base and J 0 bases, with 7 bases left between them. CDR1 and CDR2 from the germline V gene are SGHTA and FQGNSA. As DNA, the CDR3 is TGTGCCAGCAGCTTAGTTCTCTTCTCCTACGAGCAGTACTTC. This encodes CASSLVLFSYEQYF. The full variable domain, in which reference TRBV7-2 and TRBJ2-7 provide the parts outside the CDR3, is GAGVSQSPSNKVTEKGKDVELRCDPISGHTALYWYRQSLGQGLEFLIYFQGNSAPDKSGLPSDRFSAERTGGSVSTLTIQRTQQEDSAVYLCASSLVLFSYEQYFGPGTRLTVT.

This sequence joins TRBV18 and TRBJ2-1; 7 positions match TRBD1. With V trimmed by 0 bases and J by 4 bases, 0 bases remained unmatched. This CDR3 has 14 amino acids. CDR1 KGHSH and CDR2 LQKENI come from the germline V gene. CDR3 DNA sequence: TGTGCCAGCTCACCACCGGGACAGTACAATGAGCAGTTCTTC. It encodes CASSPPGQYNEQFF.

The rearrangement joins TRBV9 to TRBJ2-1; 10 nucleotides agree with TRBD2. Germline-derived CDR1 and CDR2 are SGDLS and YYNGEE. V lost 1 base, J lost 0 bases, and 1 base stayed unmatched. This CDR3 has 16 residues. CDR3 sequence: CASSVTSGNSYNEQFF. CDR3 bases: TGTGCCAGCAGCGTAACTAGCGGGAACTCCTACAATGAGCAGTTCTTC.

V gene TRBV6-5 combines with J gene TRBJ2-3; D remains ambiguous. Germline lookup yields CDR1 MNHEY and CDR2 SVGAGI. This CDR3 is 14 amino acids long. V shed 6 bases and J shed 4 bases, with 14 bases lying between them. CDR3 nucleotides: TGTGCCAGCAGCTTATATTCCGAGGCAGATACGCAGTATTTT. This gives the protein CASSLYSEADTQYF.

This clone turned up a few times. In DNA form, the CDR3 reads TGTGCCAGCAGCGTGACAGGGGGCTGGGATGGCTACACCTTC. This translates into CASSVTGGWDGYTF. The V gene is TRBV6-5, the J gene TRBJ1-2; 10 bases agree with TRBD1. Germline V gene sequence: CDR1 MNHEY, CDR2 SVGAGI. This CDR3 contains 14 residues. V shed 6 bases, J shed 6 bases, and the junction held 7 bases outside the gene matches.

This clone was recorded a few times. V and J are TRBV25-1 and TRBJ2-7, with TRBD1 identical over 7 bases. CDR1 is MGHDK, CDR2 SYGVNS, per germline. The CDR3 loop spans 13 amino acids. J gave up 3 bases and V 4 bases, and 3 bases lay outside the gene matches. The CDR3 DNA reads as TGTGCCAGCAGTGCTGCAGGGGGCTACGAGCAGTACTTC. Amino acids: CASSAAGGYEQYF.

V is TRBV11-2 and J is TRBJ2-7, with TRBD2 matching over 10 bases. This CDR3 contains 16 residues. Per the germline V gene, CDR1 is SGHAT and CDR2 is FQNNGV. With V trimmed by 3 bases and J by 6 bases, 11 bases remained unmatched. CDR3 coding DNA: TGTGCCAGCAGCTTGGGGGGGGCTAGCGGGAGAGCCGAGCAGTACTTC. Its translation: CASSLGGASGRAEQYF.

CDR3 DNA sequence: TGCGCCAGCAGCTTGACGGGACAGCCTGGAGATACGCAGTATTTT. Encoded protein: CASSLTGQPGDTQYF. The genes are TRBV5-1 and TRBJ2-3; TRBD1 aligns across 7 bases. The CDR3 is 15 amino acids. After removal of 1 base from V and 5 bases from J, the junction contained 7 bases not matched to a gene. Germline assignment: CDR1 SGHRS and CDR2 YFSETQ. The complete variable domain, with remaining parts taken from reference TRBV5-1 and TRBJ2-3, reads KAGVTQTPRYLIKTRGQQVTLSCSPISGHRSVSWYQQTPGQGLQFLFEYFSETQRNKGNFPGRFSGRQFSNSRSEMNVSTLELGDSALYLCASSLTGQPGDTQYFGPGTRLTVL.

This sequence joins TRBV30 and TRBJ1-2, with D perhaps matching TRBD1 (5 bases). Trimming took 3 bases from V and 13 from J, leaving 21 bases between them. The germline gives CDR1 GTSNPN, CDR2 SVGIG (reference sequence). This CDR3 region has 13 residues. DNA of the CDR3: TGTGCCTGGAGATCATTCGTGGCAGGGAAAATCACCTTC. Protein: CAWRSFVAGKITF.

The sample holds one count of this clone. The chain employs TRBV7-8 and TRBJ2-5; no firm D call. Trimming left V 4 bases short and J 3 bases short, with 15 bases between. This CDR3 has 15 residues. Germline V gene lookup returns CDR1 SGHVS and CDR2 FQNEAQ. The CDR3, as DNA: TGTGCCAGCAGCTCAGCTCGTTTGCGGAAAGAGACCCAGTACTTC. Translated, it gives CASSSARLRKETQYF.

The CDR3 here is CASSIAGTGGNQPQHF. CDR3 bases: TGTGCCAGTAGTATAGCGGGGACAGGGGGCAATCAGCCCCAGCATTTT. This chain connects TRBV19 to TRBJ1-5; 10 bases are shared with TRBD1. Germline CDR1 is LNHDA and CDR2 is SQIVND (reference sequence). The V and J ends lost 1 base and 2 bases, in that order; junction bases with no gene match: 2. This CDR3 has 16 residues.

In nucleotides, the CDR3 is TGCAGCGTAGCCAGGGACTCCAATCAGCCCCAGCATTTT. Protein product: CSVARDSNQPQHF. The chain has TRBV29-1 and TRBJ1-5, with D maybe TRBD1 (5 bases). The CDR3 runs 13 residues. Germline V CDR1 and CDR2: SQVTM, ANQGSEA. V was trimmed by 6 bases and J by 3 bases, leaving 12 bases between them.

The V gene is TRBV18, the J gene TRBJ1-5; 9 bases align to TRBD1. The CDR3 has 15 residues. Germline CDR1 reads KGHSH; CDR2 reads LQKENI. With V trimmed by 1 base and J by 6 bases, 4 bases remained unmatched. The CDR3 loop reads CASSPQDRGTQPQHF. The CDR3 DNA sequence: TGTGCCAGCTCACCACAGGACAGGGGTACTCAGCCCCAGCATTTT.